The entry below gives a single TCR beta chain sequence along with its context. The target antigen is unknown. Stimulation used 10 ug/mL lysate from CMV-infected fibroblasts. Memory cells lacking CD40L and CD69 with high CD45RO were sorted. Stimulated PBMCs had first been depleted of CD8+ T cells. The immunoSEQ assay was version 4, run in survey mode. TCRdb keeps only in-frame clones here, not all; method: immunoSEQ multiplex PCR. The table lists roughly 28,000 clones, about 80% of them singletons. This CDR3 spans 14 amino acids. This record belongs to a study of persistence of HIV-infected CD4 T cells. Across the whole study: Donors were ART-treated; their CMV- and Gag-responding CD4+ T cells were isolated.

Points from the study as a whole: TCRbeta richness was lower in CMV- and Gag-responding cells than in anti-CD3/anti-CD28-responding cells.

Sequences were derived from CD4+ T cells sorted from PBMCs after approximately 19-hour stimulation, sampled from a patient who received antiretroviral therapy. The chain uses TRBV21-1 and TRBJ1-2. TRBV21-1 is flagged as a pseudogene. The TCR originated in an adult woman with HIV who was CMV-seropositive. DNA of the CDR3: TGTGCCAGCAGCACCCGGGTTTCCTTAATCGGCTACACCTTC. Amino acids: CASSTRVSLIGYTF.